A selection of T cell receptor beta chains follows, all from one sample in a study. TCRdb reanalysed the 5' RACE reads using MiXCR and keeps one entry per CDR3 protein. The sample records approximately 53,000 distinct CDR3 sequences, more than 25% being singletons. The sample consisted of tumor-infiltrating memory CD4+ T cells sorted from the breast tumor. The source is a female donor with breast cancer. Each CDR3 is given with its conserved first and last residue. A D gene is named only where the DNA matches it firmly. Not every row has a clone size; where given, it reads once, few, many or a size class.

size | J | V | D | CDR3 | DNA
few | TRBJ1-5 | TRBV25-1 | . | CASSTGRGPQHF | TGTGCCAGCAGCACAGGGAGGGGGCCCCAGCATTTT
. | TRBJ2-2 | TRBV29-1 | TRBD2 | CSVEDRGGWELFF | TGCAGCGTTGAAGATCGGGGGGGCTGGGAGCTGTTTTTT
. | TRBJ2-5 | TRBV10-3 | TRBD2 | CAIKLAAGEETQYF | TGTGCCATCAAACTCGCAGCGGGAGAGGAGACCCAGTACTTC
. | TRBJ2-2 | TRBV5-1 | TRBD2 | CASSSGLRNTGELFF | TGCGCCAGCAGTTCGGGACTAAGGAACACCGGGGAGCTGTTTTTT
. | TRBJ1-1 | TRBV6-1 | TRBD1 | CASSEEGASWKGAFF | TGTGCCAGCAGTGAGGAGGGGGCGAGTTGGAAAGGAGCTTTCTTT
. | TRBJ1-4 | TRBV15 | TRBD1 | CATSRDRDSSEKLLF | TGTGCCACCAGCAGAGATAGGGACAGCAGCGAAAAACTGCTTTTT
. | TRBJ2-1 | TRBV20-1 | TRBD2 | CSAPSTSGRTHCF | TGCAGTGCCCCTTCGACTAGCGGGAGAACCCACTGCTTC
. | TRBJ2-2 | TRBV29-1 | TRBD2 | CSVANSGELLF | TGCAGCGTTGCTAATAGCGGGGAGCTGCTTTTT
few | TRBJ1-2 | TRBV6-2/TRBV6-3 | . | CATQVANLYGYTF | TGTGCCACTCAAGTGGCAAACCTCTATGGCTACACCTTC
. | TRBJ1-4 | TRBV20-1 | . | CSARGSEKLFF | TGCAGTGCGAGGGGCAGCGAAAAACTGTTTTTT
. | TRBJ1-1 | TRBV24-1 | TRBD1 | CAVQGARNTEAFF | TGTGCCGTCCAGGGGGCCAGGAACACTGAAGCTTTCTTT
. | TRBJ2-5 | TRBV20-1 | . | CSATTAARQVETQYF | TGCAGTGCCACCACAGCCGCCCGACAGGTGGAGACCCAGTACTTC
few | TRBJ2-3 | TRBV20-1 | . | CSATGPDTQYF | TGCAGTGCAACAGGTCCAGATACGCAGTATTTT
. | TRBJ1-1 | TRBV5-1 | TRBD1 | CASSLQGARGTEAFF | TGCGCCAGCAGCTTGCAGGGGGCGCGGGGCACTGAAGCTTTCTTT
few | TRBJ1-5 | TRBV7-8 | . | CASSLAETFRPQHF | TGTGCCAGCAGCTTAGCGGAAACTTTTCGGCCCCAGCATTTT
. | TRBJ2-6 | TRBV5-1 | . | CASRVHSGANVLTF | TGCGCCTCCAGGGTCCACTCTGGGGCCAACGTCCTGACTTTC
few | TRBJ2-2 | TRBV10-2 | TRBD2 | CASSEAGVGELFF | TGCGCCAGCAGTGAGGCGGGGGTCGGGGAGCTGTTTTTT
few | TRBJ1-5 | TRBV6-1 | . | CASSPSRWPGSNQPQHF | TGTGCCAGCAGTCCCTCCCGTTGGCCTGGGAGCAATCAGCCCCAGCATTTT
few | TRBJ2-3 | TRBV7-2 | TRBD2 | CASSLGRGLAYTDTQYF | TGTGCCAGCAGCTTAGGCCGGGGACTAGCGTACACAGATACGCAGTATTTT
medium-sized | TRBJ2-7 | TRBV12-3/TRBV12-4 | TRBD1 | CASSRPGQGYPEQYF | TGTGCCAGCAGTCGTCCGGGACAGGGGTATCCCGAGCAGTACTTC
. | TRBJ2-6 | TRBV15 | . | CATSIPGANVLTF | TGTGCCACCAGCATCCCTGGGGCCAACGTCCTGACTTTC
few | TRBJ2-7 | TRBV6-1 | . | CATGPGQSYEQYF | TGTGCCACTGGCCCCGGACAATCCTACGAGCAGTACTTC
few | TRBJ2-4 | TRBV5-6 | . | CASSLGGDIQYF | TGTGCCAGCAGCTTAGGTGGAGACATTCAGTACTTC
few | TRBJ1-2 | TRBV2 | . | CASSNRVQTF | TGTGCCAGCAGTAACAGGGTGCAAACCTTC
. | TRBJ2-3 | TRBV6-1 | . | CASSEALAESTDTQYF | TGTGCCAGCAGTGAAGCGCTTGCGGAGAGCACAGATACGCAGTATTTT
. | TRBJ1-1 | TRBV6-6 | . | CASRSRQGNNTEAFF | TGTGCCAGCAGATCTCGTCAGGGAAATAACACTGAAGCTTTCTTT
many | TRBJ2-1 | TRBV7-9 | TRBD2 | CASSPSGHNEQFF | TGTGCCAGCAGCCCTAGCGGCCACAATGAGCAGTTCTTC
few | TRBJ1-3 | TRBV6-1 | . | CASSVMYSGNTIYF | TGTGCCAGCAGTGTGATGTACTCTGGAAACACCATATATTTT
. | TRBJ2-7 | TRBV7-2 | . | CASSLDGLDEQYF | TGTGCCAGCAGCTTAGACGGGTTGGACGAGCAGTACTTC
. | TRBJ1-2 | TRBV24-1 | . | CATSDLSGFGYTF | TGTGCCACCAGTGATTTGTCAGGGTTCGGCTACACCTTC
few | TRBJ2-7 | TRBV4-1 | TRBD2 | CASSHHLLRASGRARGEQYF | TGCGCCAGCAGCCACCATCTTCTCCGGGCTAGCGGGAGGGCCCGTGGCGAGCAGTACTTC
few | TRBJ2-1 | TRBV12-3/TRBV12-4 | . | CASSFSLHSFSYNEQFF | TGTGCCAGCAGTTTTTCCCTCCATTCTTTCTCCTACAATGAGCAGTTCTTC
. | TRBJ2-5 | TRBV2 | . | CASSGSGFQETQYF | TGTGCCAGCAGCGGTTCCGGGTTCCAAGAGACCCAGTACTTC
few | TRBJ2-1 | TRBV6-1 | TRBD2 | CASRLAGVVEQFF | TGTGCCAGCAGGCTAGCGGGAGTCGTTGAGCAGTTCTTC
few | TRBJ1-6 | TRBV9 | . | CASSGENYSPLHF | TGTGCCAGCAGTGGGGAGAATTATTCACCCCTCCACTTT
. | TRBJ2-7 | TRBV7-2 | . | CASSFTEASGEQYF | TGTGCCAGCAGCTTTACGGAGGCTAGTGGCGAGCAGTACTTC
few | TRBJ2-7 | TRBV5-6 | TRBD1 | CASSLGQGIRYEQYF | TGTGCCAGCAGCCTGGGACAGGGGATAAGGTACGAGCAGTACTTC
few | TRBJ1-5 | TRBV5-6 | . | CASSLMGVSNQPQHF | TGTGCCAGCAGCTTGATGGGGGTTAGCAATCAGCCCCAGCATTTT
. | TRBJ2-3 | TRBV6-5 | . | CASSPDLAGTDTQYF | TGTGCCAGCAGTCCGGACTTGGCGGGCACAGATACGCAGTATTTT
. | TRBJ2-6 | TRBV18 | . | CASSRASGANVLTF | TGTGCCAGCTCACGCGCCTCTGGGGCCAACGTCCTGACTTTC
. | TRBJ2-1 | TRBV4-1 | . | CASRGRELHAGAGGISYNEQFF | TGCGCCAGCCGCGGACGGGAGCTCCATGCGGGTGCAGGCGGAATCTCCTACAATGAGCAGTTCTTC